The source of this T cell receptor (beta chain) is a study of T cells after yellow fever vaccination. TCRdb used MiXCR to reprocess the 5' RACE reads, holding one entry per CDR3 protein. The data contain roughly 310,000 distinct CDR3 sequences, about 3.5% of them singletons. Germline V lookup: CDR1 SGHRS, CDR2 YFSETQ. The V segment lost 0 bases and the J segment 2 bases; nucleotides outside the gene matches: 5. This CDR3 region has 15 residues. This clonotype appeared many times. The origin of this receptor is a man aged 18 to 30 who received the YFV17D yellow fever vaccine. V gene TRBV5-1 combines with J gene TRBJ2-7; 7 bases are a match to TRBD2. This specimen was PBMCs, taken on the day of the yellow fever booster vaccination. CDR3 bases: TGCGCCAGCAGCTTGGGGGGGGGATCACCCTACGAGCAGTACTTC. The encoded protein is CASSLGGGSPYEQYF.